These T cell receptor beta chains were read from a single sample in a study of PD-1 blockade in classical Hodgkin lymphoma. Method: immunoSEQ multiplex PCR; TCRdb's copy keeps in-frame clones and lacks some. Of about 30,000 clones in the sample, about 87% were seen once. Material for sequencing was CD4+ T cells from blood. The receptors come from a human donor with classical Hodgkin lymphoma. Each CDR3 is given with its conserved first and last residue. D genes are given only for firm matches. Size tells how often a clone was seen (once, few, many) or the class of an expanded clone, and some rows leave it out.

cdr3_aa cdr3_nt v_call clone_size j_call d_call
CSAGARTGGYTF TGCAGCGCTGGAGCGAGGACGGGGGGCTACACCTTC TRBV29-1 NA TRBJ1-2 NA
CASSLSAVDAYGYTF TGTGCCAGCAGCTTGTCAGCAGTGGACGCATATGGCTACACCTTC TRBV5-4 NA TRBJ1-2 NA
CASSWDSSGSYTQYF TGTGCCAGCAGTTGGGACTCCTCGGGTTCATATACGCAGTATTTT TRBV6-5 NA TRBJ2-3 NA
CASSLGGRETQYF TGTGCCAGCAGCCTCGGGGGCCGAGAGACCCAGTACTTC TRBV5-6 NA TRBJ2-5 NA
CAISEFGGSGNTIYF TGTGCCATCAGTGAGTTTGGAGGGTCTGGAAACACCATATATTTT TRBV10-3 NA TRBJ1-3 NA
CASSGRYLGNQPQHF TGTGCCAGCAGTGGGAGGTACTTGGGCAATCAGCCCCAGCATTTT TRBV6-1 few TRBJ1-5 NA
CASSRVGREKLFF TGTGCCAGCAGTCGGGTCGGCCGTGAAAAACTGTTTTTT TRBV6-5 NA TRBJ1-4 NA
CASSIGSLGRGSYGYTF TGTGCCAGTAGTATAGGAAGTCTAGGACGAGGGAGCTATGGCTACACCTTC TRBV19 NA TRBJ1-2 NA
CASSLGGAGGYNEQFF TGCGCCAGCAGCCTGGGGGGTGCGGGGGGCTACAATGAGCAGTTCTTC TRBV5-1 NA TRBJ2-1 TRBD2
CASSLAVRGLAKNIQYF TGTGCCAGCAGCTTAGCGGTGCGCGGGCTAGCCAAAAACATTCAGTACTTC TRBV7-6 NA TRBJ2-4 NA
CASSKGQRSEAFF TGTGCCAGCAGTAAGGGACAGAGAAGTGAAGCTTTCTTT TRBV6-5 few TRBJ1-1 TRBD1
CASSLTGDQPQHF TGTGCTAGCAGCTTAACAGGGGATCAGCCCCAGCATTTT TRBV7-7 NA TRBJ1-5 TRBD1
CASSLVPSTNEKLFF TGCGCCAGCAGCTTGGTCCCCTCAACTAATGAAAAACTGTTTTTT TRBV5-1 NA TRBJ1-4 NA
CASSQEEGPYNSPLHF TGCGCCAGCAGCCAAGAAGAGGGACCTTATAATTCACCCCTCCACTTT TRBV4-1 NA TRBJ1-6 NA
CASSLQGALVYNEQFF TGCGCCAGCAGCTTACAGGGGGCCTTAGTATACAATGAGCAGTTCTTC TRBV5-1 NA TRBJ2-1 TRBD1
CASSLLAPGELFF TGTGCCAGCAGCCTGCTAGCTCCCGGGGAGCTGTTTTTT TRBV7-3 NA TRBJ2-2 NA
CASSTDRTGQPQHF TGTGCCAGTAGTACCGACCGGACCGGTCAGCCCCAGCATTTT TRBV19 NA TRBJ1-5 NA
CASSLPGSRWGETQYF TGTGCCAGCAGCCTGCCTGGCAGCCGGTGGGGAGAGACCCAGTACTTC TRBV12-1 NA TRBJ2-5 NA
CSVEARFTNTEAFF TGCAGCGTTGAGGCCCGTTTTACTAACACTGAAGCTTTCTTT TRBV29-1 NA TRBJ1-1 NA
CASSSGVTGLSEQYF TGCGCCAGCAGCTCGGGGGTGACAGGGCTATCCGAGCAGTACTTC TRBV5-1 NA TRBJ2-7 NA
CASRPPGGIGETQYF TGTGCCAGCAGACCACCGGGGGGGATTGGAGAGACCCAGTACTTC TRBV28 NA TRBJ2-5 TRBD2
CASIRREGQGGEQYF TGCGCCAGCATTCGACGGGAGGGCCAAGGGGGCGAGCAGTACTTC TRBV10-2 NA TRBJ2-7 TRBD2
CASSTQGVSGRSTDTQYF TGTGCCAGCAGCACCCAAGGGGTTAGCGGGAGGAGCACAGATACGCAGTATTTT TRBV11-2 once TRBJ2-3 TRBD2
CASSEQRGDTQYF TGTGCCAGCTCCGAACAGCGGGGGGATACGCAGTATTTT TRBV18 NA TRBJ2-3 TRBD2
CATPGGLTGYTF TGTGCCACCCCGGGGGGGCTCACTGGCTACACCTTC TRBV7-9 NA TRBJ1-2 NA
CASSGQGARSSNQPQHF TGTGCCAGTAGTGGGCAGGGGGCGAGATCTAGCAATCAGCCCCAGCATTTT TRBV19 NA TRBJ1-5 TRBD1
CASSPGVRERNTIYF TGTGCCAGTAGTCCGGGGGTCCGGGAAAGAAACACCATATATTTT TRBV19 NA TRBJ1-3 NA
CASSPRAGTASDEQFF TGTGCCAGCAGCCCCAGAGCCGGGACCGCCTCCGATGAGCAGTTCTTC TRBV9 NA TRBJ2-1 NA
CASSAIPGTKKAGANVLTF TGTGCCAGCAGTGCCATACCCGGGACGAAGAAGGCTGGGGCCAACGTCCTGACTTTC TRBV28 NA TRBJ2-6 NA
CASSQTGNNQPQHF TGTGCCAGCAGCCAGACAGGTAACAATCAGCCCCAGCATTTT TRBV25-1 NA TRBJ1-5 NA
CASSFSPSQETQYF TGTGCCAGCAGTTTCTCCCCGTCCCAAGAGACCCAGTACTTC TRBV28 NA TRBJ2-5 NA
CASSFAGTTEAFF TGTGCCAGCAGCTTCGCCGGGACCACTGAAGCTTTCTTT TRBV7-2 once TRBJ1-1 NA
CASSVDPGTWSNQPQHF TGTGCCAGCAGTGTAGACCCCGGGACGTGGAGCAATCAGCCCCAGCATTTT TRBV6-1 NA TRBJ1-5 NA
CASSEERGPYNEQFF TGTGCCAGCAGTGAAGAGCGGGGCCCCTACAATGAGCAGTTCTTC TRBV2 NA TRBJ2-1 TRBD2
CSVGQVSEQYF TGCAGCGTTGGTCAAGTGAGTGAGCAGTACTTC TRBV29-1 NA TRBJ2-7 NA
CASSVRTGSLNQPQHF TGTGCCAGTAGTGTTCGGACGGGATCTCTTAATCAGCCCCAGCATTTT TRBV19 NA TRBJ1-5 NA
CASSYGGRETQYF TGTGCCAGCAGTTACGGCGGGAGAGAGACCCAGTACTTC TRBV6-5 NA TRBJ2-5 TRBD2
CASSVGPGGDGYTF TGTGCCAGCAGCGTAGGACCCGGCGGGGATGGCTACACCTTC TRBV9 NA TRBJ1-2 NA
CASSPRPRADTQYF TGTGCCAGCAGCCCTCGGCCCCGAGCAGATACGCAGTATTTT TRBV5-4 NA TRBJ2-3 NA
CASRLAGNEQFF TGTGCCAGCAGACTAGCGGGTAATGAGCAGTTCTTC TRBV6-1 NA TRBJ2-1 TRBD2
CASSQDHEGGRETQYF TGCGCCAGCAGCCAGGACCATGAGGGGGGTCGAGAGACCCAGTACTTC TRBV4-1 NA TRBJ2-5 NA
CASSLGQGKVTEAFF TGCGCCAGCAGCTTGGGACAGGGAAAAGTCACTGAAGCTTTCTTT TRBV5-1 NA TRBJ1-1 TRBD1
CSVLGQGMSEKLFF TGCAGCGTCCTCGGACAGGGGATGAGTGAAAAACTGTTTTTT TRBV29-1 NA TRBJ1-4 TRBD1
CAGMYTGELFF TGTGCCGGGATGTACACCGGGGAGCTGTTTTTT TRBV5-7 NA TRBJ2-2 NA
CASSLARAGNTIYF TGTGCCAGCAGCTTGGCGAGGGCTGGAAACACCATATATTTT TRBV5-6 NA TRBJ1-3 NA
CASSLSAGGNPYGYTF TGTGCCAGCAGTTTATCGGCAGGGGGCAACCCCTATGGCTACACCTTC TRBV28 NA TRBJ1-2 TRBD1
CASSLDGGNNEQFF TGTGCCAGCAGCTTGGATGGGGGAAACAATGAGCAGTTCTTC TRBV5-4 NA TRBJ2-1 NA
CASSFSGRNEQYF TGTGCCAGCAGCTTTAGCGGGAGGAACGAGCAGTACTTC TRBV7-2 NA TRBJ2-7 TRBD2